What follows are 6 T cell receptor beta chains derived from one specimen sequenced in a study of blood T cell repertoires in COVID-19. Sequencing was performed with immunoSEQ multiplex PCR; in TCRdb, only in-frame clones are kept and a portion is missing. Of 300,000 to 400,000 clones listed, over 80% are singletons. Sequencing used peripheral blood. These receptors all come from a man aged 30-40 years with COVID-19, enrolled during active disease.

The V gene is TRBV7-2, the J gene TRBJ1-5; D uncertain. Germline CDR1 is SGHTA and CDR2 is FQGNSA. The CDR3 contains 14 residues. Trimming took off 0 bases at V and 5 bases at J, with 8 bases between the two ends. CDR3 region: CASSLAPPHQPQHF. The CDR3 coding sequence is TGTGCCAGCAGCTTAGCCCCCCCTCATCAGCCCCAGCATTTT. The full variable domain, its missing parts supplied by reference TRBV7-2 and TRBJ1-5, is GAGVSQSPSNKVTEKGKDVELRCDPISGHTALYWYRQSLGQGLEFLIYFQGNSAPDKSGLPSDRFSAERTGGSVSTLTIQRTQQEDSAVYLCASSLAPPHQPQHFGDGTRLSIL.

This clone was counted once. This rearrangement joins TRBV18 to TRBJ2-3; 9 bases map to TRBD1. The germline CDR1 and CDR2 sequences are KGHSH and LQKENI. The CDR3 is made up of 17 amino acids. V shed 4 bases, J shed 3 bases, and the junction held 11 bases outside the gene matches. In nucleotides, the CDR3 is TGTGCCAGCTCACTCCCGGAGGTACAGGGGGCTACAGATACGCAGTATTTT. Residues: CASSLPEVQGATDTQYF.

The rearrangement uses TRBV11-2 and TRBJ2-7, with D perhaps matching TRBD1 (5 bases). CDR1 and CDR2 (germline): SGHAT, FQNNGV. The V and J ends lost 4 bases and 1 base respectively, with 8 bases between them. This CDR3 region has 13 residues. The DNA for the CDR3 is TGTGCCAGCAGCTACTACAGGTCCTACGAGCAGTACTTC. Amino acid sequence: CASSYYRSYEQYF.

The chain has TRBV2 and TRBJ2-1; 9 nucleotides line up with TRBD2. This CDR3 has 16 residues. V trimming: 6 bases; J trimming: 8 bases; junction bases outside the gene matches: 14. Germline V gene data show CDR1 as SNHLY and CDR2 as FYNNEI. The CDR3 sequence is CASRGPGTSLADEQFF. The CDR3 bases are TGTGCCAGCAGGGGACCCGGGACTAGCCTAGCCGATGAGCAGTTCTTC.

The chain joins TRBV27 to TRBJ2-3; 8 bases match TRBD2. Germline V lookup: CDR1 MNHEY, CDR2 SMNVEV (reference sequence). The CDR3 runs to 15 residues. V lost 7 bases, J lost 6 bases, and 12 bases stayed unmatched. The CDR3 sequence is CASKKSGSRRDTQYF. CDR3 in DNA: TGTGCCAGCAAGAAAAGCGGGAGCCGTCGGGATACGCAGTATTTT.

V and J are TRBV5-4 and TRBJ2-1; 9 positions agree with TRBD2. J lost 1 base, V lost 4 bases, and 6 bases had no gene match. Germline-derived CDR1 and CDR2 are SGHNT and YYREEE (reference sequence). This CDR3 is built from 16 residues. The CDR3 loop reads CASSLLTSGSYNEQFF. The CDR3 region has the DNA TGTGCCAGCAGCCTTTTGACTAGCGGATCCTACAATGAGCAGTTCTTC. Filled out from reference TRBV5-4 and TRBJ2-1, the complete variable domain reads ETGVTQSPTHLIKTRGQQVTLRCSSQSGHNTVSWYQQALGQGPQFIFQYYREEENGRGNFPPRFSGLQFPNYSSELNVNALELDDSALYLCASSLLTSGSYNEQFFGPGTRLTVL.